The 14 T cell receptor beta chains below were found in one sample sequenced in a study of blood T cell repertoires in COVID-19 (dated by TCRdb to 2018 to 2021). The method behind the library was the immunoSEQ multiplex PCR assay. The source is immuneACCESS, and TCRdb retained only in-frame sequences with V and J called. Part of the clones is not carried over; for the studies checked, unresolved V genes explain less than half of this, and the remainder is unexplained. The sample includes about 180,000 clones, with 65% to 90% observed a single time. Clones ranked in the top ten supply 7% to 10% of the sample. Sequenced sample: peripheral blood. The receptors originated from a man aged 50-60 years with active or convalescent COVID-19.

This chain uses TRBV6-5 with TRBJ1-6; TRBD1 might be the D (6 bases). CDR3 length equals 14 residues. The V gene lost 0 bases and the J gene lost 9 bases, with 9 bases spanning the gap. Germline V gene lookup returns CDR1 MNHEY and CDR2 SVGAGI. CDR3 sequence reads: CASSYSGAFSPLHF. The CDR3 nucleotides read TGTGCCAGCAGTTACTCGGGGGCTTTTTCACCCCTCCACTTT.

This clone came up once. The CDR3 sequence is CASSPPGTTNEKLFF. CDR3 bases: TGTGCCAGCTCACCACCCGGGACAACTAATGAAAAACTGTTTTTT. The chain joins TRBV18 to TRBJ1-4; D is uncertain. Germline assignment: CDR1 KGHSH and CDR2 LQKENI. V shed 0 bases and J shed 0 bases, with 5 bases lying between them. CDR3 size: 15 residues.

The chain is built from TRBV6-1 and TRBJ1-4, with 7 bases identical to TRBD1. Trimming cost V 4 bases and J 3 bases; bases outside gene matches: 8. CDR3 length: 16 residues. Germline V gene data show CDR1 as MNHNS and CDR2 as SASEGT. CDR3 in amino acids: CASSAKYRGPNEKLFF. The CDR3, as DNA: TGTGCCAGCAGTGCCAAATACAGGGGTCCTAATGAAAAACTGTTTTTT.

This rearrangement joins TRBV6-2 or TRBV6-3 to TRBJ2-4; maybe TRBD1 (6 bases). The germline V gene has CDR1 MNHEY and CDR2 SVGEGT. The CDR3 covers 16 residues. The V gene lost 2 bases and the J gene lost 1 base, with 12 bases spanning the gap. CDR3 coding DNA: TGTGCCAGCAGTTACAAGCAGGGGTCGGCCAAAAACATTCAGTACTTC. Translation gives CASSYKQGSAKNIQYF.

The chain joins TRBV19 to TRBJ1-6; 8 bases align to TRBD1. This CDR3 is built from 15 residues. Germline CDR1 and CDR2: LNHDA and SQIVND (reference sequence). The V and J ends lost 5 bases and 14 bases, in that order; junction bases with no gene match: 14. CDR3 residues: CASSPLRIAQGALHF. The CDR3 coding sequence is TGTGCCAGTAGTCCTCTCCGGATAGCACAGGGGGCCCTCCACTTT. The whole variable domain, filled in from reference TRBV19 and TRBJ1-6, reads DGGITQSPKYLFRKEGQNVTLSCEQNLNHDAMYWYRQDPGQGLRLIYYSQIVNDFQKGDIAEGYSVSREKKESFPLTVTSAQKNPTAFYLCASSPLRIAQGALHFGNGTRLTVT.

This sequence joins TRBV5-6 and TRBJ1-6; 10 positions agree with TRBD1. The CDR3 sequence is 15 residues long. The ends lost 0 bases at V and 8 bases at J; junction bases unmatched: 2. CDR1 and CDR2 from the germline V gene are SGHDT and YYEEEE. CDR3 residues: CASSLGGQGYSPLHF. The CDR3 bases are TGTGCCAGCAGCTTGGGGGGACAGGGGTATTCACCCCTCCACTTT.

This chain connects TRBV3-1 (or the pseudogene TRBV3-2) to TRBJ2-2; 7 bases line up with TRBD2. CDR3 length: 17 residues. The junction had 15 bases not matched to a gene; V was cut back by 5 bases and J by 6 bases. Germline assignment: CDR1 LGHDT and CDR2 YNNKEL (reference sequence). CDR3 sequence reads: CASSNRWTSPSAGELFF. In DNA form, the CDR3 reads TGTGCCAGCAGCAACCGATGGACTAGTCCATCCGCCGGGGAGCTGTTTTTT.

This clone was picked up one time. V and J are TRBV7-2 and TRBJ2-2; 7 positions match TRBD2. Germline values: CDR1 SGHTA, CDR2 FQGNSA. With V trimmed by 5 bases and J by 4 bases, 10 bases remained unmatched. CDR3 size: 16 residues. For the CDR3, the DNA is TGTGCCAGCAGCCTCTCTCCGCGGGGGACCACCGGGGAGCTGTTTTTT. It encodes CASSLSPRGTTGELFF.

The chain recombines TRBV10-3 with TRBJ1-1; TRBD1 matches 8 bases. Unmatched junction bases numbered 5, after V lost 10 bases and J lost 4 bases. The V gene's germline CDR1 is ENHRY and CDR2 SYGVKD. The CDR3 totals 12 residues. CDR3 DNA: TGTGCCACCACCACAGGGGGCACTGAAGCTTTCTTT. It codes for CATTTGGTEAFF.

The table lists this clone with a few counts. The V and J genes are TRBV2 and TRBJ1-2; D possibly corresponds to TRBD1 (6 bases). The V end lost 2 bases, the J end lost 4 bases, and 17 bases lay between the germline ends. The CDR3 loop spans 16 amino acids. The germline V gene has CDR1 SNHLY and CDR2 FYNNEI. The CDR3 spells CASSERAPTGPYGYTF. The CDR3 nucleotides are TGTGCCAGCAGTGAAAGGGCCCCTACAGGGCCCTATGGCTACACCTTC.

Here the CDR3 DNA reads TGCGCCAGCGGATTGGGACAGAGGAACACTGAAGCTTTCTTT. Its protein is CASGLGQRNTEAFF. The chain recombines TRBV5-1 with TRBJ1-1, with 7 bases fitting TRBD1. The J segment lost 1 base and the V segment lost 7 bases, leaving 7 bases of the junction unmatched. The CDR3 is made up of 14 amino acids. Germline CDR1 SGHRS, CDR2 YFSETQ.

V usage is TRBV29-1 and J usage is TRBJ2-7; 9 bases are a match to TRBD1. J was trimmed by 3 bases and V by 7 bases; bases with no gene match: 7. The V gene's germline CDR1 is SQVTM and CDR2 ANQGSEA. The CDR3 contains 13 residues. As DNA, the CDR3 is TGCAGCGCCCGAAGGGACAGGGACTACGAGCAGTACTTC. Translating gives CSARRDRDYEQYF.

This clone appeared a few times. The J gene is TRBJ2-7, the V gene TRBV7-3; D remains unclear. CDR3 length: 13 residues. Deletions cut 0 bases from V and 4 bases from J, with 7 bases between. The germline V gene has CDR1 SGHTA and CDR2 FQGTGA. In DNA form, the CDR3 reads TGTGCCAGCAGCTTAACGGAGATTTACGAGCAGTACTTC. Translating it yields CASSLTEIYEQYF. The full variable domain, its missing parts supplied by reference TRBV7-3 and TRBJ2-7, is GAGVSQTPSNKVTEKGKYVELRCDPISGHTALYWYRQSLGQGPEFLIYFQGTGAADDSGLPNDRFFAVRPEGSVSTLKIQRTERGDSAVYLCASSLTEIYEQYFGPGTRLTVT.

The J gene is TRBJ2-7, the V gene TRBV29-1; possible D gene TRBD2, 6 bases. Germline V gives CDR1 SQVTM, CDR2 ANQGSEA. Trimming removed 6 bases from V and 4 bases from J, with 22 bases in between. The CDR3 has 15 amino acids. CDR3 sequence reads: CSVIRDSTGLYEQYF. The CDR3 DNA is TGCAGCGTAATTCGGGACTCAACGGGACTTTACGAGCAGTACTTC.